This T cell receptor beta chain was sequenced in a study of T cells after posttransplantation cyclophosphamide. Study-level points and caveats: Later post-transplant blood repertoires were often dominated by donor CD8+ memory clones. After PTCy, TRB diversity resembled that of CNI/methotrexate controls.

This CDR3 has 15 residues. Germline V gene sequence: CDR1 SEHNR, CDR2 FQNEAQ (reference sequence). J gave up 0 bases and V 5 bases, and 4 bases lay outside the gene matches. Note on this clone: Its cognate antigen is unknown.

Here immunoSEQ multiplex PCR was the method, and the copy in TCRdb shows in-frame clones only, minus some. The table records about 52,000 clones, roughly 94% of them present only once. The chain joins TRBV7-9 to TRBJ1-3; 7 bases agree with TRBD1. The sample taken for sequencing was PBMCs. The clonotype originates from a woman in her thirties in good health and a related stem cell transplant donor. CDR3 in DNA: TGTGCCAGCAGCCCCTGGACAGGCTCTGGAAACACCATATATTTT. It is translated as CASSPWTGSGNTIYF.